Following are 16 T cell receptor beta chains from one sample sequenced in a study of shared clonotypes between healthy human individuals. The assay was immunoSEQ multiplex PCR, and TCRdb's table has in-frame clones only and misses some. The data contain about half a million clones, roughly 80% of them seen just once; the ten biggest clones take up over 9.5%. The sample comprised PBMCs. Receptors were obtained from a woman between 35 and 50 years old in good health. Some clones in this sample may be carry-over from other donors' samples.

As regards this clone: Only one base separates this from a far larger clonotype, so it likely reflects a read error. The sample carries other DNA sequences with the same CDR3. J is TRBJ2-5 and V is TRBV7-9; D gene ambiguous. Trimming removed 5 bases at V and 1 base at J, with 11 bases between. Germline CDR1 SEHNR, CDR2 FQNEAQ (reference sequence). This CDR3 contains 14 residues. CDR3 DNA sequence: TGTGCCAGCAGCCTAGGGCAGATCCAAGAGACCCAGTACTTC. Residues: CASSLGQIQETQYF.

This clone has more than one count but fewer than ten. The chain is built from TRBV4-2 and TRBJ2-3; D is ambiguous. Trimming shortened V by 0 bases and J by 3 bases, and 4 bases separated the two germline ends. Germline V gives CDR1 LGHNA, CDR2 YNFKEQ. The CDR3 extends over 13 amino acids. CDR3 in DNA: TGTGCCAGCAGCCAAGAGTGGACAGATACGCAGTATTTT. Amino acid sequence: CASSQEWTDTQYF.

J is TRBJ2-7 and V is TRBV6-1; the match to TRBD2 covers 12 bases. This CDR3 has 15 residues. Germline lookup yields CDR1 MNHNS and CDR2 SASEGT. The J segment lost 6 bases and the V segment lost 3 bases, leaving 6 bases of the junction unmatched. CDR3 sequence: CASSDLAGGPFEQYF. CDR3 DNA: TGTGCCAGCAGTGATCTAGCGGGAGGGCCGTTCGAGCAGTACTTC.

The V gene is TRBV4-2, the J gene TRBJ2-7; D is unresolved. Germline V CDR1 and CDR2: LGHNA, YNFKEQ. CDR3 size: 12 residues. V was shortened by 1 base and J by 1 base, with 2 bases between the two germline ends. CDR3 in amino acids: CASSQVSYEQYF. Here the CDR3 DNA reads TGTGCCAGCAGCCAAGTTTCCTACGAGCAGTACTTC.

Remarks on this clone: Given a much more abundant clone one base away, this may be a read error. The rearrangement links TRBV5-1 to TRBJ2-2; 10 nucleotides align to TRBD2. From germline, CDR1 is SGHRS and CDR2 YFSETQ. The CDR3 spans 22 residues. The CDR3 DNA follows: TGCGCCAGCAGGTTGGAGACTAGCGGGTGGTGGGACCAAGAGCACCAAAAAAGAGAGCTGTTTTTT. As protein: CASRLETSGWWDQEHQKRELFF.

The chain combines TRBV7-9 with TRBJ2-1, with no clear D. This CDR3 contains 13 residues. Trimming took off 3 bases at V and 6 bases at J, with 9 bases between the two ends. Germline V lookup: CDR1 SEHNR, CDR2 FQNEAQ (reference sequence). CDR3 in DNA: TGTGCCAGCAGCTTCCGGCCGCCCAATGAGCAGTTCTTC. This translates into CASSFRPPNEQFF.

The chain recombines TRBV7-9 with TRBJ2-2; D not certain. Trimming left V 6 bases short and J 6 bases short, with 26 bases between. The CDR3 sequence is 18 residues long. Looked up from germline, CDR1 is SEHNR and CDR2 is FQNEAQ (reference sequence). The CDR3 spells CASSLNRPLETSAGELFF. CDR3 coding DNA: TGTGCCAGCAGTCTAAATAGGCCGCTGGAGACCAGTGCCGGGGAGCTGTTTTTT.

This clone was observed once. Just one base apart from a much larger clone, this may be a read error. The conserved final phenylalanine or tryptophan is absent from the CDR3, which likely points to a read error. The V call is TRBV10-3, the J call TRBJ2-2; TRBD2 agrees at 13 bases. The CDR3 runs to 19 residues. Germline CDR1 ENHRY, CDR2 SYGVKD. The CDR3 protein is CPPSGYTSGRDEPTGELFS. CDR3 nucleotide sequence: TGTCCGCCATCAGGTTACACTAGCGGGAGGGATGAACCTACCGGGGAGCTGTTTTCT.

This chain links TRBV5-4 with TRBJ1-2, with 10 bases that match TRBD1. Germline V lookup: CDR1 SGHNT, CDR2 YYREEE (reference sequence). With 0 bases clipped from V and 10 bases from J, the junction kept 6 bases outside the gene matches. The CDR3 has 14 amino acids. The CDR3 region has the DNA TGTGCCAGCAGCTTGGGACAGGGGGCGATGCCCTACACCTTC. Its protein product is CASSLGQGAMPYTF.

The chain uses TRBV27 and TRBJ2-1; 10 positions match TRBD2. The CDR3 covers 16 residues. After removal of 7 bases from V and 8 bases from J, the junction contained 14 bases not matched to a gene. The germline V gene encodes CDR1 MNHEY and CDR2 SMNVEV (reference sequence). The CDR3, as DNA: TGTGCCAGCACCCGTCTAGCGGGAGCGGGTTGGGATGAGCAGTTCTTC. Its translation: CASTRLAGAGWDEQFF.

The chain uses TRBV28 and TRBJ2-7; D might be TRBD1 (7 bases). CDR3 length: 17 residues. V lost 6 bases and J 5 bases, leaving 26 bases between the germline ends. Germline loops: CDR1 MDHEN, CDR2 SYDVKM. In nucleotides, the CDR3 is TGTGCCAGCAGGACACCAAGGGAGGACAGGAGGATCCACGAGCAGTACTTC. Protein: CASRTPREDRRIHEQYF.

The genes are TRBV10-2 and TRBJ1-1; D is undetermined. The CDR3 sequence is 13 residues long. V lost 3 bases to trimming and J lost 1 base, with 6 bases between them. The V gene's germline CDR1 is WSHSY and CDR2 SAAADI. Written as DNA, the CDR3 is TGCGCCAGCAGTGACCCTTCGAACACTGAAGCTTTCTTT. Its translation is CASSDPSNTEAFF.

The V gene is TRBV6-1, the J gene TRBJ2-7, with TRBD1 identical over 9 bases. Germline V lookup: CDR1 MNHNS, CDR2 SASEGT. The CDR3 runs to 13 residues. V gave up 10 bases and J gave up 5 bases; unmatched junction bases: 9. As DNA, the CDR3 is TGTGCCACTTACGGACAGGGGCTCAACGAGCAGTACTTC. It codes for CATYGQGLNEQYF.

The V and J genes are TRBV30 and TRBJ2-5; D could derive from TRBD1 or TRBD2 (5 bases each). The CDR3 loop spans 13 amino acids. Germline V CDR1 and CDR2: GTSNPN, SVGIG (reference sequence). V shed 2 bases and J shed 2 bases, with 9 bases lying between them. The CDR3 here is CAWSSGRQETQYF. DNA of the CDR3: TGTGCCTGGAGTTCGGGGCGACAAGAGACCCAGTACTTC.

The rearrangement joins TRBV9 to TRBJ2-2; no reliable D call. The CDR3 spans 13 residues. V gave up 6 bases and J gave up 7 bases, with 13 bases separating them. CDR1 is SGDLS, CDR2 YYNGEE, per germline. Here the CDR3 DNA reads TGTGCCAGCACCCGAGTTTTACGCGGGGAGCTGTTTTTT. It translates to CASTRVLRGELFF.

This clone was observed a handful of times. V is TRBV19 and J is TRBJ1-2; D remains unclear. The CDR3 loop spans 13 amino acids. CDR1 and CDR2 from the germline V gene are LNHDA and SQIVND (reference sequence). Trimming shortened V by 5 bases and J by 5 bases, and 12 bases separated the two germline ends. The CDR3 nucleotides are TGTGCCAGTAGTCCCCGATCGGTGTATGGCTACACCTTC. Amino acids: CASSPRSVYGYTF.